These 25 T cell receptor beta chains came from one sample sequenced in a study of early T cells in non-severe SARS-CoV-2 infection. TCRdb re-analysed the 5' RACE reads in MiXCR, keeping a single row per CDR3 protein. The table lists about 27,000 distinct CDR3 sequences, about 5% of them singletons. Sequenced input: whole blood. Receptor source: an adult who was a healthcare worker with PCR-confirmed SARS-CoV-2 infection or an uninfected control (not recorded which).

The chain is built from TRBV13 and TRBJ2-2, with 12 bases lining up with TRBD2. Germline CDR1 reads PRHDT; CDR2 reads FYEKMQ (reference sequence). The CDR3 extends over 15 amino acids. J gave up 5 bases and V 5 bases, and 3 bases lay outside the gene matches. CDR3 sequence reads: CASSETSGRTGELFF. CDR3 coding DNA: TGTGCCAGCAGCGAGACTAGCGGGAGAACCGGGGAGCTGTTTTTT.

The table lists this clonotype with a few counts. The V call is TRBV10-2, the J call TRBJ2-2; 7 bases agree with TRBD1. The length of the CDR3 is 19 residues. In germline, CDR1 is WSHSY, CDR2 SAAADI. With 8 bases clipped from V and 0 bases from J, the junction kept 18 bases outside the gene matches. The CDR3 DNA reads TGCGCCAGCCGAACCCTTCAGACAGGGCTGTTTTCGAACACCGGGGAGCTGTTTTTT. Its protein product is CASRTLQTGLFSNTGELFF.

At least ten counts were recorded for this clonotype. The chain recombines TRBV5-6 with TRBJ2-7; no clear D. The CDR3 has 15 residues. CDR1 is SGHDT, CDR2 YYEEEE, per germline. The V and J ends lost 2 bases and 9 bases respectively, with 21 bases between them. The CDR3 sequence is CASSFSLFAGRMQYF. In nucleotides, the CDR3 is TGTGCCAGCAGCTTCTCCCTCTTCGCTGGACGGATGCAGTACTTC.

The chain has TRBV9 and TRBJ2-4; 15 bases agree with TRBD2. This CDR3 is 15 amino acids long. With V trimmed by 3 bases and J by 8 bases, 3 bases remained unmatched. Per the germline V gene, CDR1 is SGDLS and CDR2 is YYNGEE. The CDR3 sequence is CASSARTSGRDIQYF. In nucleotides, the CDR3 is TGTGCCAGCAGCGCCCGGACTAGCGGGAGGGACATTCAGTACTTC.

This clonotype was detected ten times or more. The chain couples TRBV30 to TRBJ2-3; D is ambiguous. V lost 0 bases to trimming and J lost 2 bases, with 9 bases between them. The CDR3 is 14 residues long. Germline CDR1 and CDR2: GTSNPN and SVGIG (reference sequence). CDR3 protein: CAWSVAVFTDTQYF. The CDR3 region has the DNA TGTGCCTGGAGTGTAGCCGTTTTCACAGATACGCAGTATTTT.

In its sample, this clonotype was seen many times. The V gene is TRBV7-9, the J gene TRBJ2-3; D not certain. The V and J ends lost 4 bases and 0 bases respectively, with 11 bases between them. CDR3 length equals 15 residues. Germline CDR1 and CDR2: SEHNR and FQNEAQ (reference sequence). The CDR3 DNA reads TGTGCCAGCAGCTCGGGTGCTTCTAGCACAGATACGCAGTATTTT. Protein: CASSSGASSTDTQYF.

The chain joins TRBV18 to TRBJ2-1; D is possibly TRBD1 (6 bases). The CDR3 totals 15 residues. Trimming stripped 0 bases from V and 7 bases from J, with 13 bases between. Germline V gene sequence: CDR1 KGHSH, CDR2 LQKENI. This chain's CDR3 is CASSPPNKQGNEQFF. Here the CDR3 DNA reads TGTGCCAGCTCACCACCGAACAAACAGGGAAATGAGCAGTTCTTC.

This clonotype was detected many times. The chain couples TRBV18 to TRBJ2-3; 7 bases line up with TRBD2. CDR3 length equals 15 residues. V gave up 1 base and J gave up 4 bases; unmatched junction bases: 5. Germline V gene lookup returns CDR1 KGHSH and CDR2 LQKENI. The CDR3 DNA reads TGTGCCAGCTCACCACAGGTTCGGGGGGCAGATACGCAGTATTTT. Translated: CASSPQVRGADTQYF.

The sample holds a few counts of this clonotype. The rearrangement uses TRBV7-2 and TRBJ2-2; no definite D call. The germline V gene has CDR1 SGHTA and CDR2 FQGNSA. The CDR3 has 13 residues. With 5 bases removed from V and 5 bases from J, the gap between germline ends came to 9 bases. CDR3 protein: CASSQNPTGELFF. The CDR3 nucleotides are TGTGCCAGCAGCCAGAACCCGACCGGGGAGCTGTTTTTT.

This clonotype has a count of ten or more. The chain uses TRBV3-1 and TRBJ2-2; D gene unclear. Germline loops: CDR1 LGHDT, CDR2 YNNKEL (reference sequence). The CDR3 loop spans 13 amino acids. V was clipped by 4 bases and J by 5 bases, with 8 bases between them. In DNA, the CDR3 is TGTGCCAGCAGCCCTTTGAGGACCGGGGAGCTGTTTTTT. It codes for CASSPLRTGELFF.

V is TRBV6-4 and J is TRBJ2-3; TRBD2 matches at 7 bases. CDR1 MRHNA and CDR2 SNTAGT come from the germline V gene. V was pared by 3 bases and J by 2 bases, with 5 bases of the junction left unmatched. The CDR3 covers 15 residues. Written as DNA, the CDR3 is TGTGCCAGCAGTGAATTGGCGGGGGTCACAGATACGCAGTATTTT. It specifies CASSELAGVTDTQYF.

There are a few counts of this clonotype. V and J are TRBV20-1 and TRBJ2-7; 9 bases line up with TRBD1. CDR1 and CDR2 (germline): DFQATT, SNEGSKA (reference sequence). V lost 6 bases, J lost 2 bases, and 17 bases stayed unmatched. CDR3 size: 17 residues. CDR3 nucleotides: TGCAGTGCGGGGAGGGACGATCGGGACAGGGCGACCTACGAGCAGTACTTC. It is translated as CSAGRDDRDRATYEQYF.

This clonotype has a handful of counts. The chain recombines TRBV20-1 with TRBJ1-1, with a possible D match to TRBD1 (5 bases). Trimming removed 4 bases from V and 0 bases from J, with 12 bases in between. There are 14 residues in the CDR3. Per germline, CDR1 DFQATT and CDR2 SNEGSKA (reference sequence). DNA of the CDR3: TGCAGTGCTAAGGATTGGGGGATGAACACTGAAGCTTTCTTT. It codes for CSAKDWGMNTEAFF.

This clonotype came up many times. V usage is TRBV6-6 and J usage is TRBJ1-6; D is unresolved. V dropped 4 bases and J dropped 0 bases, with 10 bases sitting between them. This CDR3 contains 16 residues. Germline lookup yields CDR1 MNHNY and CDR2 SVGAGI (reference sequence). CDR3 loop: CASSLLSSSYNSPLHF. As DNA, the CDR3 is TGTGCCAGCAGTTTGTTGTCGAGCTCCTATAATTCACCCCTCCACTTT.

This clonotype came up many times. J is TRBJ2-3 and V is TRBV28; D remains ambiguous. Per the germline V gene, CDR1 is MDHEN and CDR2 is SYDVKM. CDR3 length equals 13 residues. V was clipped by 3 bases and J by 5 bases, with 9 bases between them. The CDR3 coding sequence is TGTGCCAGCAGTTTCCGGTCCGAAGATACGCAGTATTTT. Its protein product is CASSFRSEDTQYF.

This clonotype was observed at least ten times. V gene TRBV29-1 combines with J gene TRBJ2-1, with a tentative D call TRBD2 (6 bases). CDR3 size: 14 residues. Germline V CDR1 and CDR2: SQVTM, ANQGSEA. The germline V and J ends were trimmed by 7 bases and 0 bases, with 13 bases remaining between them. In DNA form, the CDR3 reads TGCAGCGGTACGGGACTGTACTCCTACAATGAGCAGTTCTTC. Translation gives CSGTGLYSYNEQFF.

V usage is TRBV12-3 or TRBV12-4 and J usage is TRBJ2-1; D may be TRBD1 (5 bases). Trimming removed 5 bases from V and 7 bases from J, with 18 bases in between. The CDR3 contains 15 residues. The CDR3 loop is CASSPPLLAGNEQFF. CDR3 coding DNA: TGTGCCAGCAGTCCACCCCTATTGGCAGGGAATGAGCAGTTCTTC.

The sample holds many counts of this clonotype. The chain carries TRBV7-6 and TRBJ2-7; 7 bases align to TRBD1. V was clipped by 7 bases and J by 7 bases; unmatched bases: 7. Germline V gives CDR1 SGHVS, CDR2 FNYEAQ. The CDR3 sequence is 12 residues long. For the CDR3, the DNA is TGTGCCAGCATTGGGTCAGGGGGTGAGCAGTACTTC. This encodes CASIGSGGEQYF.

By proportion, this clonotype is medium-sized. The chain combines TRBV6-5 with TRBJ2-1; possible D gene TRBD1, 6 bases. Trimming took off 2 bases at V and 4 bases at J, with 6 bases between the two ends. Germline V lookup: CDR1 MNHEY, CDR2 SVGAGI. This CDR3 has 13 residues. The chain's CDR3 is CASSYGQYNEQFF. In nucleotides, the CDR3 is TGTGCCAGCAGTTACGGACAGTACAATGAGCAGTTCTTC.

The table lists this clonotype with a few counts. The V and J genes are TRBV6-5 and TRBJ1-3; D is perhaps TRBD1 (6 bases). This CDR3 comprises 16 residues. Germline loops: CDR1 MNHEY, CDR2 SVGAGI. With 4 bases removed from V and 0 bases from J, the gap between germline ends came to 13 bases. The CDR3 DNA follows: TGTGCCAGCAGTTCTCTAACAGGGCACTCTGGAAACACCATATATTTT. Translation: CASSSLTGHSGNTIYF.

This clonotype was detected many times. The rearrangement links TRBV27 to TRBJ1-2; D is unclear. The V and J ends lost 2 bases and 5 bases respectively, with 9 bases between them. The CDR3 is made up of 13 amino acids. Germline-derived CDR1 and CDR2 are MNHEY and SMNVEV (reference sequence). The CDR3 DNA reads as TGTGCCAGCAGTTTAAAACTTGGATATGGCTACACCTTC. Translated: CASSLKLGYGYTF.

This clonotype was seen repeatedly, ten times or more. The genes are TRBV20-1 and TRBJ2-3; D is possibly TRBD1 or TRBD2 (5 bases each). V lost 4 bases and J 3 bases, leaving 17 bases between the germline ends. There are 15 residues in the CDR3. Per germline, CDR1 DFQATT and CDR2 SNEGSKA (reference sequence). CDR3 coding DNA: TGCAGTGCTATTAAATGGGATGGGGGAACAGATACGCAGTATTTT. This translates into CSAIKWDGGTDTQYF.

The chain has TRBV29-1 and TRBJ2-7; perhaps D is TRBD1 or TRBD2 (6 bases each). CDR1 is SQVTM, CDR2 ANQGSEA, per germline. CDR3 length equals 13 residues. V lost 6 bases and J 3 bases, leaving 15 bases between the germline ends. CDR3 sequence: CSVEGTPGYEQYF. CDR3 nucleotides: TGCAGCGTGGAGGGGACACCCGGCTACGAGCAGTACTTC.

V and J are TRBV11-2 and TRBJ2-7; D gene unclear. Germline V gene lookup returns CDR1 SGHAT and CDR2 FQNNGV. Trimming removed 5 bases at V and 5 bases at J, with 7 bases between. CDR3 length: 11 residues. The CDR3 reads CASSPADEQYF. The CDR3 bases are TGTGCCAGCAGCCCGGCCGACGAGCAGTACTTC.

The sample holds many counts of this clonotype. The chain carries TRBV5-4 and TRBJ2-3; TRBD1 agrees at 11 bases. The CDR3 runs to 16 residues. CDR1 is SGHNT and CDR2 is YYREEE in the germline V gene (reference sequence). Trimming cost V 3 bases and J 4 bases; bases outside gene matches: 7. The CDR3 DNA is TGTGCCAGCAGCTCTCGGACAGGGGGCGCAGCAGATACGCAGTATTTT. Translation gives CASSSRTGGAADTQYF.